The 19 T cell receptor beta chains listed next were all sequenced from one sample in a study of vaccination and CD4 T cells after COVID-19. The study sequenced cultured CD4+ T cell DNA using the Oncomine TCR Beta short-read assay. TCRdb re-called the PCR reads through MiXCR, storing one row per CDR3 protein. The data contain some 14,000 distinct CDR3 sequences, around a third of them singletons. The treatment is: roughly ten-day PBMC culture with coronavirus spike peptide pools or control peptides (ViraFEST assay). Their antigens are not known. Sequenced material: cultured CD4+ T cells from blood. All receptors come from a human donor with COVID-19.

J is TRBJ2-7 and V is TRBV11-2; D is undetermined. Germline V gives CDR1 SGHAT, CDR2 FQNNGV. The CDR3 totals 12 residues. The V end lost 5 bases, the J end lost 0 bases, and 5 bases lay between the germline ends. The CDR3 is CASSPSSYEQYF. DNA of the CDR3: TGTGCCAGCAGCCCTTCCTCCTACGAGCAGTACTTC.

This chain joins TRBV5-1 and TRBJ1-1; D may be TRBD1 (5 bases). The CDR3 length is 15 residues. V shed 4 bases and J shed 4 bases, with 17 bases lying between them. Germline CDR1 and CDR2: SGHRS and YFSETQ. This chain's CDR3 is CASSPEGGVLTEAFF. For the CDR3, the DNA is TGCGCCAGCAGCCCGGAAGGAGGGGTCCTCACTGAAGCTTTCTTT.

This clonotype has a single count. J is TRBJ2-1 and V is TRBV18, with D uncertain. Germline CDR1 KGHSH, CDR2 LQKENI. Trimming took 3 bases from V and 8 from J, leaving 8 bases between them. The CDR3 extends over 12 amino acids. For the CDR3, the DNA is TGTGCCAGCTCACCGTCGCGCTATGAGCAGTTCTTC. This translates into CASSPSRYEQFF.

The rearrangement links TRBV20-1 to TRBJ2-1; 12 bases match TRBD1. This CDR3 has 20 residues. Germline CDR1 reads DFQATT; CDR2 reads SNEGSKA (reference sequence). The V segment lost 2 bases and the J segment 0 bases; nucleotides outside the gene matches: 14. The CDR3 nucleotides read TGCAGTGCTAGACCCGCCTGGGACAGGGGGCTGCAACTCTCCTACAATGAGCAGTTCTTC. This translates into CSARPAWDRGLQLSYNEQFF.

This clonotype has just a few counts. The chain is built from TRBV2 and TRBJ1-6; D is possibly TRBD1 (5 bases). Germline CDR1 is SNHLY and CDR2 is FYNNEI. Trimming took 3 bases from V and 7 from J, leaving 13 bases between them. The CDR3 has 15 amino acids. The chain's CDR3 is CASSDGAGQNSPLHF. CDR3 coding DNA: TGTGCCAGCAGTGACGGGGCAGGTCAAAATTCACCCCTCCACTTT.

This clonotype has a handful of counts. The V and J genes are TRBV6-1 and TRBJ2-2; 7 bases are shared with TRBD2. The germline CDR1 and CDR2 sequences are MNHNS and SASEGT. The CDR3 length is 18 residues. After removal of 2 bases from V and 4 bases from J, the junction contained 13 bases not matched to a gene. CDR3 amino acids: CASSERVGGSASTGELFF. CDR3 nucleotide sequence: TGTGCCAGCAGTGAACGGGTGGGAGGGTCCGCGAGCACCGGGGAGCTGTTTTTT.

This clonotype has a handful of counts. CDR3 DNA: TGTGCCAGCAGCTTACAGGAGAACACTGAAGCTTTCTTT. Protein: CASSLQENTEAFF. The chain uses TRBV7-6 and TRBJ1-1, with D hard to call. Trimming took off 2 bases at V and 1 base at J, with 5 bases between the two ends. Germline V gene lookup returns CDR1 SGHVS and CDR2 FNYEAQ. The CDR3 has 13 amino acids.

This clonotype was seen more than once but under ten times. V and J are TRBV19 and TRBJ1-2; TRBD1 aligns across 10 bases. The germline CDR1 and CDR2 sequences are LNHDA and SQIVND (reference sequence). The V and J ends lost 5 bases and 8 bases, in that order; junction bases with no gene match: 11. This CDR3 has 15 residues. CDR3 sequence: CASSSQTGGWLGYTF. CDR3 DNA sequence: TGTGCCAGTAGTTCCCAGACAGGGGGCTGGCTCGGCTACACCTTC. The full variable domain, in which reference TRBV19 and TRBJ1-2 provide the parts outside the CDR3, is DGGITQSPKYLFRKEGQNVTLSCEQNLNHDAMYWYRQDPGQGLRLIYYSQIVNDFQKGDIAEGYSVSREKKESFPLTVTSAQKNPTAFYLCASSSQTGGWLGYTFGSGTRLTVV.

This rearrangement joins TRBV5-1 to TRBJ2-1; D unresolved. The CDR3 consists of 13 residues. Per the germline V gene, CDR1 is SGHRS and CDR2 is YFSETQ. With 0 bases removed from V and 12 bases from J, the gap between germline ends came to 13 bases. CDR3 amino acids: CASSLGTQQLQFF. CDR3 coding DNA: TGCGCCAGCAGCTTGGGGACCCAGCAATTGCAGTTCTTC.

The sample holds a few counts of this clonotype. The CDR3 reads CASSIRVQETQYF. The CDR3 nucleotides read TGTGCCAGTAGTATCAGAGTTCAAGAGACCCAGTACTTC. This chain links TRBV19 with TRBJ2-5; no reliable D call. The germline V and J ends were trimmed by 3 bases and 2 bases, with 7 bases remaining between them. Germline V CDR1 and CDR2: LNHDA, SQIVND (reference sequence). CDR3 length: 13 residues.

This chain joins TRBV19 and TRBJ1-1; TRBD1 might be the D (6 bases). This CDR3 is built from 12 residues. Trimming left V 1 base short and J 8 bases short, with 8 bases between. CDR1 is LNHDA, CDR2 SQIVND, per germline (reference sequence). The CDR3 region has the DNA TGTGCCAGTAGTATAGTTACAGGGGAAGCTTTCTTT. It codes for CASSIVTGEAFF. Full variable domain (outside the CDR3, taken from reference TRBV19 and TRBJ1-1): DGGITQSPKYLFRKEGQNVTLSCEQNLNHDAMYWYRQDPGQGLRLIYYSQIVNDFQKGDIAEGYSVSREKKESFPLTVTSAQKNPTAFYLCASSIVTGEAFFGQGTRLTVV.

The chain is built from TRBV12-3 or TRBV12-4 and TRBJ2-6, with D perhaps matching TRBD1 (5 bases). There are 16 residues in the CDR3. V was cut by 7 bases and J by 4 bases, with 17 bases left in between. In nucleotides, the CDR3 is TGTGCCAGCACCCTGGGGCGGACCGGGGGGGCCAACGTCCTGACTTTC. It is translated as CASTLGRTGGANVLTF.

This clonotype is classed as medium-sized. V gene TRBV7-8 combines with J gene TRBJ1-1, with D hard to call. The V end lost 1 base, the J end lost 2 bases, and 5 bases lay between the germline ends. Germline CDR1 is SGHVS and CDR2 is FQNEAQ. CDR3 length: 13 amino acids. The CDR3 reads CASSLGRNTEAFF. CDR3 in DNA: TGTGCCAGCAGCTTAGGCAGAAACACTGAAGCTTTCTTT. The variable domain in full, with the rest retrieved from reference TRBV7-8 and TRBJ1-1, is GAGVSQSPRYKVAKRGQDVALRCDPISGHVSLFWYQQALGQGPEFLTYFQNEAQLDKSGLPSDRFFAERPEGSVSTLKIQRTQQEDSAVYLCASSLGRNTEAFFGQGTRLTVV.

The chain links TRBV7-6 to TRBJ1-1; no clear D. V was cut by 1 base and J by 1 base, with 4 bases left in between. Germline-derived CDR1 and CDR2 are SGHVS and FNYEAQ. The CDR3 spans 13 residues. CDR3 DNA: TGTGCCAGCAGCTTAGTGCGGAACACTGAAGCTTTCTTT. As protein: CASSLVRNTEAFF.

This chain links TRBV2 with TRBJ1-2, with 7 bases lining up with TRBD1. Germline V gene sequence: CDR1 SNHLY, CDR2 FYNNEI. V shed 7 bases and J 8 bases; nucleotides not matched to a gene: 10. The CDR3 covers 13 residues. The CDR3 bases are TGTGCCAGCATGGGGGACAGTTTGAAAGGCTACACCTTC. Protein: CASMGDSLKGYTF.

This clonotype was seen just once. This rearrangement joins TRBV19 to TRBJ2-7; no reliable D call. This CDR3 has 14 residues. V was trimmed by 2 bases and J by 5 bases, leaving 13 bases between them. Germline CDR1 and CDR2: LNHDA and SQIVND (reference sequence). Written as DNA, the CDR3 is TGTGCCAGTAGTATAAATCCGGGCCGGAACGAGCAGTACTTC. It specifies CASSINPGRNEQYF.

The rearrangement links TRBV11-2 to TRBJ1-1, with D unresolved. Germline assignment: CDR1 SGHAT and CDR2 FQNNGV. This CDR3 spans 14 amino acids. The ends were cut back, 3 bases at V and 1 base at J, with 9 bases in the middle. CDR3 protein: CASSLSRSNTEAFF. The CDR3 DNA reads TGTGCCAGCAGCTTGTCTAGATCGAACACTGAAGCTTTCTTT. Combining the CDR3 with reference TRBV11-2 and TRBJ1-1 gives the whole variable domain EAGVAQSPRYKIIEKRQSVAFWCNPISGHATLYWYQQILGQGPKLLIQFQNNGVVDDSQLPKDRFSAERLKGVDSTLKIQPAKLEDSAVYLCASSLSRSNTEAFFGQGTRLTVV.

The gene calls are TRBV6-2 or TRBV6-3 and TRBJ1-5, with 11 bases that match TRBD1. The germline V gene has CDR1 MNHEY and CDR2 SVGEGT. V was clipped by 4 bases and J by 6 bases; unmatched bases: 2. CDR3 length: 14 amino acids. DNA for the CDR3: TGTGCCAGCAGTTGGACAGGGGGCCTTCAGCCCCAGCATTTT. The encoded protein is CASSWTGGLQPQHF.

The J gene is TRBJ2-7, the V gene TRBV27; 9 nucleotides line up with TRBD1. In germline, CDR1 is MNHEY, CDR2 SMNVEV (reference sequence). V was pared by 6 bases and J by 7 bases, with 10 bases of the junction left unmatched. This CDR3 comprises 14 residues. The CDR3 loop is CASSGTGRLGEQYF. The CDR3, as DNA: TGTGCCAGCAGCGGGACAGGGCGTCTGGGTGAGCAGTACTTC.